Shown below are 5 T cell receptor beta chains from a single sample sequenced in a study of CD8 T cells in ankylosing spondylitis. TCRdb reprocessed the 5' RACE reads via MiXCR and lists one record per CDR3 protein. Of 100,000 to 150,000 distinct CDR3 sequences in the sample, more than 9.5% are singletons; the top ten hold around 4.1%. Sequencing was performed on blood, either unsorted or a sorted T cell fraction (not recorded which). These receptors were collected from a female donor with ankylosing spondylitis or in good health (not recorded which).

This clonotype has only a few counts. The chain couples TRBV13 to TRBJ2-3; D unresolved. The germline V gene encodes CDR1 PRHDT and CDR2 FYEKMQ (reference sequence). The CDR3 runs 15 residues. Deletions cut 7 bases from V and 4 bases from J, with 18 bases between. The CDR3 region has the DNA TGTGCCAGCACCCTCCGTAACTCCGGGCCAGATACGCAGTATTTT. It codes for CASTLRNSGPDTQYF.

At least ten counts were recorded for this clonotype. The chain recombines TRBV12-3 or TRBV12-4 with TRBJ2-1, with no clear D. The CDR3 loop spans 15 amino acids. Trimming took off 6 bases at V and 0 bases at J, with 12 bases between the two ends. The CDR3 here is CASSRRQSSYNEQFF. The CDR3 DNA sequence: TGTGCCAGCAGCCGCCGCCAGAGCTCCTACAATGAGCAGTTCTTC.

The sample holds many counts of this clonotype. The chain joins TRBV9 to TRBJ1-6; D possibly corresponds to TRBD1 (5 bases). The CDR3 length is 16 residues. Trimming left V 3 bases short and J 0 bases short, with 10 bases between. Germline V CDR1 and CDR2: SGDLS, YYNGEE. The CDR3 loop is CASSAEDNSYNSPLHF. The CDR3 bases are TGTGCCAGCAGCGCCGAGGACAACTCCTATAATTCACCCCTCCACTTT.

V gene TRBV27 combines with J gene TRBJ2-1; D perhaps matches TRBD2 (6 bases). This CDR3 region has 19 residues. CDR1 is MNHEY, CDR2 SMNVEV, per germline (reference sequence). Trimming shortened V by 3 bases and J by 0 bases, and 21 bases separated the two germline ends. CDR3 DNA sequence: TGTGCCAGCAGTTTCTCCCCGGTTGGGGTCGGGAGCTCCTACAATGAGCAGTTCTTC. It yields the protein CASSFSPVGVGSSYNEQFF.

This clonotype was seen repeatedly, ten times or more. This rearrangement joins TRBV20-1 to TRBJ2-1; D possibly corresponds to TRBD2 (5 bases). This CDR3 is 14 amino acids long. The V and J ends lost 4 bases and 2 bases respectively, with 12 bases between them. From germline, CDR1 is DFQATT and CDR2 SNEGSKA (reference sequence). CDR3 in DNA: TGCAGTGCTATCCTAGCCATTACCTACAATGAGCAGTTCTTC. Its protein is CSAILAITYNEQFF.